The entry that follows covers one T cell receptor (beta chain) sequence. This sample is part of a study of blood T cell repertoires in COVID-19. Background on the study: From T cells, B-cell-depleted T cells, or PBMCs came the material, which was cDNA or gDNA.

The germline V gene encodes CDR1 MNHEY and CDR2 SVGAGI. The germline V and J ends were trimmed by 6 bases and 4 bases, with 12 bases remaining between them. CDR3 length: 14 amino acids. Original analysis: Nucleated cell counts were estimated from reference gene primer amplification. Sequenced by immunoSEQ multiplex PCR; TCRdb stores in-frame clones only, minus some. V, J and clone size were drawn from that table, and D and trimming were deduced from the DNA. The sample lists about 200,000 clones; approximately 78% were seen once. Sequenced material: peripheral blood. This sequence was found in an elderly woman with COVID-19, enrolled during active disease. The gene calls are TRBV6-5 and TRBJ2-2; D is possibly TRBD1 (6 bases). CDR3 loop: CASRWDIFTGELFF. The CDR3 nucleotides are TGTGCCAGCAGGTGGGACATCTTCACCGGGGAGCTGTTTTTT.